This T cell receptor beta chain was sequenced for a study of CD8+ T cells in alopecia areata. Turning to the study itself: After 6 to 18 months of tofacitinib, follow-up continued 6 months off drug.

A few counts support this clone. cDNA serving as the sequencing template came from extracted, reverse transcribed RNA. Sequenced by immunoSEQ multiplex PCR; TCRdb stores in-frame clones only, minus some. The sample records roughly 150,000 clones, around 87% being singletons. The source of this sequence is a human donor with alopecia areata. This sample comprised CD8+ T cells sorted from blood, obtained at week 0.

The CDR3 DNA sequence: TGTGCCAGCAGTTCCGGACAGGGACATTCACCCCTCCACTTT. It codes for CASSSGQGHSPLHF. The chain has TRBV27 and TRBJ1-6; TRBD1 aligns across 8 bases. The CDR3 spans 14 residues. The germline CDR1 and CDR2 sequences are MNHEY and SMNVEV (reference sequence). Trimming took 4 bases from V and 8 from J; bases not matched to a gene: 4.